This T cell receptor beta chain was found in a study of T cell repertoires in cytomegalovirus infection. Across the whole study: It was recently identified HLA-C-restricted and well-studied HLA-B-restricted CMV epitopes that the study used. The public TCR beta signatures pointed to both CMV infection and matching HLA type. General observations from the study: CMV-specific TCR beta clonotypes restricted by HLA-C dominated the ex vivo response.

As regards this clonotype: Its antigen is as yet unknown.

Via MiXCR, TCRdb re-called the reads, giving one row per CDR3 protein. The table includes approximately 300,000 distinct CDR3 sequences, approximately 25% detected once. Trimming stripped 7 bases from V and 5 bases from J, with 15 bases between. CDR1 and CDR2 (germline): WSHSY, SAAADI. This CDR3 has 14 amino acids. The source was cultured PBMCs, collected from culture after CMV antigen stimulation. The chain combines TRBV10-2 with TRBJ2-1, with TRBD2 as a possible D gene (5 bases). This TCR derives from a human donor in good health (CMV status not recorded). Some clones in this sample may be carry-over from other donors' samples. The CDR3 here is CASTAQGLNNEQFF. CDR3 sequence (DNA): TGCGCCAGCACGGCTCAAGGACTTAACAATGAGCAGTTCTTC.